The TCR beta chain described here comes from a study of cytomegalovirus exposure and HLA in healthy donors. The count of this clone is one. TCRdb's table, derived via immunoSEQ multiplex PCR, lists solely in-frame clones and lacks some. The top ten hold approximately 1% of the sample, which has approximately 160,000 clones, roughly 96% seen once. CDR3 size: 14 residues. CDR1 is SGHTA, CDR2 FQGNSA, per germline. V was clipped by 6 bases and J by 4 bases; unmatched bases: 4. This receptor was identified in a young woman in good health and CMV-seronegative. The chain links TRBV7-2 to TRBJ2-7; 12 bases are a match to TRBD2. The sample comprised PBMCs. The CDR3 spells CASSQTSGGYEQYF. CDR3 in DNA: TGTGCCAGCAGTCAGACTAGCGGGGGATACGAGCAGTACTTC.